This T cell receptor (beta chain) is from a study of shared clonotypes between healthy human individuals. Study-wide results and limits: Generally, estimated richness proved larger in naive subsets than it did in memory subsets. For naive CD4 cells, approximately 4.8% of clonotypes were shared across a few donors. Depth of sequencing was expected to influence donor clonotype sharing. Researchers sampled blood only, noting tissue repertoires likely differ.

Naive CD8 cells, CD45RO-negative and positively selected for CCR7, excluded terminally differentiated effector memory CD45RA+ cells. Here immunoSEQ multiplex PCR was the method, and the copy in TCRdb shows in-frame clones only, minus some. The sample consists of millions of clones, approximately 94% of them appearing once. Germline loops: CDR1 MNHNS, CDR2 SASEGT. CDR3 length: 14 residues. Between the trimmed V and J ends, which lost 5 bases and 3 bases, there was a span of 14 bases. Worth noting for this clone: The antigen is undetermined.

Sequenced material: naive CD8+ T cells from PBMCs. The clonotype comes from a man younger than 35 in good health. Some clones in this sample may be carry-over from other donors' samples. The V call is TRBV6-1, the J call TRBJ2-7; D gene unclear. The CDR3 sequence is CASSLSPLLYEQYF. As DNA, the CDR3 is TGTGCCAGCAGTTTATCGCCTCTCCTCTACGAGCAGTACTTC.